The 29 T cell receptor beta chains in this list originate from one sample, sequenced in a study of pediatric ulcerative colitis. Rectal tissue came from one to two pinch biopsies taken at colonoscopy. Sequencing was performed with immunoSEQ multiplex PCR; in TCRdb, only in-frame clones are kept and a portion is missing. Among tens of thousands of clones listed, roughly 70% were seen once. Sequencing input: gut tissue. Every receptor here comes from a boy under 18 with severe ulcerative colitis.

V usage is TRBV28 and J usage is TRBJ1-5; D remains unclear. V gave up 5 bases and J gave up 7 bases, with 12 bases separating them. The CDR3 has 13 amino acids. CDR1 is MDHEN, CDR2 SYDVKM, per germline. CDR3 coding DNA: TGTGCCAGCAGTCCCTTTTGGGGACAGCCCCAGCATTTT. This gives the protein CASSPFWGQPQHF.

The chain employs TRBV7-6 and TRBJ2-3, with 15 bases that match TRBD2. The V segment lost 5 bases and the J segment 5 bases; nucleotides outside the gene matches: 11. Germline V lookup: CDR1 SGHVS, CDR2 FNYEAQ. This CDR3 comprises 18 residues. CDR3: CASSPRTSGGDGKDTQYF. The CDR3 nucleotides read TGTGCCAGCAGCCCGAGGACTAGCGGGGGGGACGGGAAAGATACGCAGTATTTT.

The rearrangement joins TRBV6-5 to TRBJ1-2; no clear D. The germline V gene has CDR1 MNHEY and CDR2 SVGAGI. V was shortened by 7 bases and J by 3 bases, with 12 bases between the two germline ends. This CDR3 has 13 amino acids. The CDR3: CASNFGRYYGYTF. CDR3 coding DNA: TGTGCCAGCAACTTTGGACGGTACTATGGCTACACCTTC.

The J gene is TRBJ2-1, the V gene TRBV19, with 7 bases fitting TRBD2. This CDR3 region has 14 residues. J was trimmed by 9 bases and V by 7 bases; bases with no gene match: 12. Germline V gives CDR1 LNHDA, CDR2 SQIVND (reference sequence). DNA for the CDR3: TGTGCCAGTAACCTGGCGGGGGATTTGTTTGAGCAGTTCTTC. Amino acid sequence: CASNLAGDLFEQFF.

V usage is TRBV28 and J usage is TRBJ1-1; D is unclear. Germline V gene lookup returns CDR1 MDHEN and CDR2 SYDVKM. The V end was cut by 3 bases, the J end by 1 base, with 9 bases between. CDR3 size: 14 residues. CDR3 region: CASSLTGSNTEAFF. As DNA, the CDR3 is TGTGCCAGCAGTTTGACGGGGTCGAACACTGAAGCTTTCTTT.

This clone showed up just a few times. An end of the junction does not agree with germline; a read error may underlie this. This chain uses TRBV7-7 with TRBJ2-5, with D maybe TRBD2 (5 bases). The germline V gene encodes CDR1 SSHAT and CDR2 FNYEAQ (reference sequence). This CDR3 comprises 14 residues. CDR3 coding DNA: TGTGCTAGCAGCGGTCCGGGTCCCAAGGTGACCCAGTACTTC. Translating it yields CASSGPGPKVTQYF.

DNA for the CDR3: TGCGCCAGCAGTGAAAGCGGCTACAATGAGCAGTTCTTC. It translates to CASSESGYNEQFF. This sequence joins TRBV10-2 and TRBJ2-1; a weak D match, TRBD2 (5 bases). Germline lookup yields CDR1 WSHSY and CDR2 SAAADI. The CDR3 has 13 residues. V was trimmed by 3 bases and J by 3 bases, leaving 6 bases between them.

The V and J genes are TRBV28 and TRBJ1-5, with TRBD1 identical over 9 bases. This CDR3 region has 15 residues. Losses at the gene ends were 5 bases for V and 6 bases for J; bases not matched to a gene: 8. Germline lookup yields CDR1 MDHEN and CDR2 SYDVKM. CDR3 sequence: CASSQLGQGGQPQHF. CDR3 DNA: TGTGCCAGCAGTCAATTGGGACAGGGCGGTCAGCCCCAGCATTTT.

The chain combines TRBV9 with TRBJ1-1; no definite D call. This CDR3 has 16 residues. Germline CDR1 and CDR2: SGDLS and YYNGEE. Trimming pared 3 bases from V and 6 bases from J, leaving 21 bases between. CDR3 sequence: CASSEGPDLFRAEAFF. In DNA form, the CDR3 reads TGTGCCAGCAGCGAGGGCCCGGACTTATTTCGGGCTGAAGCTTTCTTT.

V is TRBV5-1 and J is TRBJ2-7; 8 nucleotides line up with TRBD1. This CDR3 is 13 amino acids long. Germline loops: CDR1 SGHRS, CDR2 YFSETQ. Losses at the gene ends were 5 bases for V and 6 bases for J; bases not matched to a gene: 7. CDR3 DNA sequence: TGCGCCAGCAGGGCGGACAGGGTGTTCGAGCAGTACTTC. Its translation is CASRADRVFEQYF.

This clone was picked up a small number of times. No conserved phenylalanine or tryptophan ends this CDR3, so it is likely a read error. This chain joins TRBV25-1 and TRBJ1-6, with no clear D. Germline V CDR1 and CDR2: MGHDK, SYGVNS. Between the trimmed V and J ends, which lost 3 bases and 10 bases, there was a span of 13 bases. CDR3 length: 14 residues. This chain's CDR3 is CASSEGIHSSPLHL. The DNA of the CDR3 is TGTGCCAGCAGTGAGGGAATTCATAGCTCACCCCTCCACCTT.

This clone showed up just once. The V gene is TRBV7-9, the J gene TRBJ2-5, with D hard to call. The CDR3 consists of 12 residues. The germline CDR1 and CDR2 sequences are SEHNR and FQNEAQ (reference sequence). The V and J ends lost 3 bases and 5 bases respectively, with 7 bases between them. The CDR3, as DNA: TGTGCCAGCAGCTTTGGGCCCGAGACCCAGTACTTC. This translates into CASSFGPETQYF.

The chain carries TRBV19 and TRBJ1-5; D ambiguous. This CDR3 spans 15 amino acids. The V end was cut by 3 bases, the J end by 0 bases, with 9 bases between. The germline CDR1 and CDR2 sequences are LNHDA and SQIVND (reference sequence). In nucleotides, the CDR3 is TGTGCCAGTAGTATCGTGGGATATAGCAATCAGCCCCAGCATTTT. It is translated as CASSIVGYSNQPQHF.

This clone has a handful of counts. V and J are TRBV21-1 and TRBJ2-2. TRBV21-1 is termed a pseudogene. This CDR3 is 9 amino acids long. The CDR3 DNA is TGTGCCAGCAGACGAGGACGGTTTTTT. It translates to CASRRGRFF.

This clone was observed a few times. For the CDR3, the DNA is TGTGCCAGCAGCTCCCCAGGGCTCGAGACCCAGTACTTC. This sequence encodes CASSSPGLETQYF. The chain couples TRBV9 to TRBJ2-5, with a possible D match to TRBD1 (5 bases). The CDR3 has 13 amino acids. V lost 4 bases to trimming and J lost 5 bases, with 12 bases between them. Germline V gene lookup returns CDR1 SGDLS and CDR2 YYNGEE.

The chain recombines TRBV7-9 with TRBJ2-7, with TRBD2 identical over 14 bases. V gave up 6 bases and J gave up 4 bases; unmatched junction bases: 8. Germline V gene lookup returns CDR1 SEHNR and CDR2 FQNEAQ (reference sequence). The CDR3 covers 16 residues. The CDR3 spells CASSPRGTSGGYEQYF. In nucleotides, the CDR3 is TGTGCCAGCAGTCCGCGGGGGACTAGCGGGGGATACGAGCAGTACTTC.

This clone was seen once. The CDR3 DNA is TGTGCCAGCAGCCAAGATTCCCGGGGAGGCTCCTACAATGAGCAGTTCTTC. Translated: CASSQDSRGGSYNEQFF. This chain connects TRBV4-2 to TRBJ2-1, with D tentatively TRBD2 (6 bases). Trimming took 0 bases from V and 0 from J, leaving 12 bases between them. The CDR3 loop spans 17 amino acids. Germline CDR1 LGHNA, CDR2 YNFKEQ.

For the CDR3, the DNA is TGTGCCATCAGTCAAGACATCGACTATGGCTACACCTTC. It yields the protein CAISQDIDYGYTF. The chain combines TRBV10-3 with TRBJ1-2; D remains ambiguous. The germline CDR1 and CDR2 sequences are ENHRY and SYGVKD. With 5 bases removed from V and 3 bases from J, the gap between germline ends came to 10 bases. The length of the CDR3 is 13 residues.

J is TRBJ1-1 and V is TRBV5-1, with a tentative D call TRBD1 (5 bases). Trimming stripped 0 bases from V and 6 bases from J, with 24 bases between. Germline loops: CDR1 SGHRS, CDR2 YFSETQ. The CDR3 loop spans 18 amino acids. CDR3 residues: CASSLDSRRGLPAAEAFF. The CDR3 DNA is TGCGCCAGCAGCTTGGATTCACGGCGGGGACTCCCAGCCGCTGAAGCTTTCTTT. The complete variable domain, with remaining parts taken from reference TRBV5-1 and TRBJ1-1, reads KAGVTQTPRYLIKTRGQQVTLSCSPISGHRSVSWYQQTPGQGLQFLFEYFSETQRNKGNFPGRFSGRQFSNSRSEMNVSTLELGDSALYLCASSLDSRRGLPAAEAFFGQGTRLTVV.

The chain carries TRBV18 and TRBJ1-5, with a weak D call TRBD1 (6 bases). Germline values: CDR1 KGHSH, CDR2 LQKENI. The CDR3 has 15 amino acids. Trimming cost V 2 bases and J 0 bases, with 8 bases left between them. DNA of the CDR3: TGTGCCAGCTCACCATCAGGGGTTAGCAATCAGCCCCAGCATTTT. This translates into CASSPSGVSNQPQHF.

This chain links TRBV4-2 with TRBJ2-5; 7 nucleotides line up with TRBD2. The V segment lost 1 base and the J segment 5 bases; nucleotides outside the gene matches: 16. Germline V gene data show CDR1 as LGHNA and CDR2 as YNFKEQ. The CDR3 sequence is 18 residues long. CDR3 nucleotide sequence: TGTGCCAGCAGCCAAGGGCGGACTAGTGGGGGTGCGGGGGAGACCCAGTACTTC. Its protein product is CASSQGRTSGGAGETQYF.

The J gene is TRBJ2-3, the V gene TRBV6-1; D unclear. The germline gives CDR1 MNHNS, CDR2 SASEGT. V was pared by 3 bases and J by 2 bases, with 12 bases between. CDR3 length: 15 residues. CDR3 residues: CASSESDHYTDTQYF. The CDR3 DNA reads as TGTGCCAGCAGTGAGAGTGACCATTACACAGATACGCAGTATTTT.

In this sample, this clone turned up once. V and J are TRBV7-6 and TRBJ2-5; D gene ambiguous. This CDR3 is built from 11 residues. Germline V gene data show CDR1 as SGHVS and CDR2 as FNYEAQ. V lost 5 bases, J lost 2 bases, and 3 bases lay in between. The CDR3 sequence is CASSNQETQYF. CDR3 DNA sequence: TGTGCCAGCAGCAATCAAGAGACCCAGTACTTC.

The table lists this clone with a few counts. The chain links TRBV5-5 to TRBJ1-5; no reliable D call. Germline-derived CDR1 and CDR2 are SGHKS and YYEKEE (reference sequence). The V and J ends lost 0 bases and 0 bases respectively, with 4 bases between them. This CDR3 is 14 amino acids long. CDR3 coding DNA: TGTGCCAGCAGCTTGGGACATAGCAATCAGCCCCAGCATTTT. Amino acids: CASSLGHSNQPQHF.

By sample fraction, this clone is medium-sized (0.01 to 0.1%). The J gene is TRBJ2-2, the V gene TRBV7-7; D possibly corresponds to TRBD2 (5 bases). V lost 1 base and J lost 4, with 10 bases in between. The CDR3 sequence is 15 residues long. Germline V gives CDR1 SSHAT, CDR2 FNYEAQ (reference sequence). In nucleotides, the CDR3 is TGTGCCAGCAGCTTAGGTCGGGGTGGCACCGGGGAGCTGTTTTTT. Translation gives CASSLGRGGTGELFF.

The rearrangement links TRBV28 to TRBJ1-5; 7 nucleotides agree with TRBD1. V was clipped by 5 bases and J by 4 bases; unmatched bases: 11. The CDR3 loop spans 16 amino acids. Germline CDR1 MDHEN, CDR2 SYDVKM. CDR3 in amino acids: CASSPSRQGWNQPQHF. The CDR3 DNA is TGTGCCAGCAGTCCATCCCGACAGGGATGGAATCAGCCCCAGCATTTT.

The count of this clone is one. The chain couples TRBV4-1 to TRBJ2-3; D gene uncertain. The CDR3 loop spans 16 amino acids. From germline, CDR1 is MGHRA and CDR2 YSYEKL. Trimming left V 1 base short and J 0 bases short, with 11 bases between. The CDR3 DNA reads TGCGCCAGCAGCCAAGCCCGAGGTACCAGCACAGATACGCAGTATTTT. The encoded protein is CASSQARGTSTDTQYF.

The V call is TRBV28, the J call TRBJ1-4; possibly TRBD1 for D (5 bases). The ends were cut back, 11 bases at V and 8 bases at J, with 18 bases in the middle. Looked up from germline, CDR1 is MDHEN and CDR2 is SYDVKM. The CDR3 loop spans 13 amino acids. For the CDR3, the DNA is TGTGCCGGAAAAAAAGGAGGGACCGAAAAACTGTTTTTT. Translated, it gives CAGKKGGTEKLFF.

With regard to this clone: The CDR3 carries no conserved terminal phenylalanine or tryptophan, so it likely arises from a read error. CDR3 sequence (DNA): TGTGCCAGCAGTACCGGGACAGGGGGTTCACCCCTCCACCTT. Protein: CASSTGTGGSPLHL. The rearrangement joins TRBV6-1 to TRBJ1-6; 11 nucleotides line up with TRBD1. Germline CDR1 MNHNS, CDR2 SASEGT. Losses at the gene ends were 5 bases for V and 9 bases for J; bases not matched to a gene: 3. CDR3 length equals 14 residues.